This passage covers 12 T cell receptor beta chains from one sample sequenced in a study of blood T cell repertoires in COVID-19. Using immunoSEQ multiplex PCR, the repertoire was profiled, and TCRdb retains in-frame clones only, with some absent. Of over 200,000 clones listed, about 84% are singletons. Sample: PBMCs or T cells enriched from blood (not recorded which). These receptors were taken from a man aged 55 to 70 who had recovered from COVID-19.

The J gene is TRBJ2-7, the V gene TRBV7-2; perhaps TRBD2 as D (6 bases). The germline V gene encodes CDR1 SGHTA and CDR2 FQGNSA. V lost 3 bases to trimming and J lost 1 base, with 16 bases between them. The CDR3 extends over 16 amino acids. DNA of the CDR3: TGTGCCAGCAGCTTGTATGGAGGGCGGAGTTCCTACGAGCAGTACTTC. It specifies CASSLYGGRSSYEQYF.

A remark on this clone: Within the sample, other DNA sequences also encode this same CDR3. V is TRBV6-2 or TRBV6-3 and J is TRBJ1-5; no reliable D call. The CDR3 contains 14 residues. Per the germline V gene, CDR1 is MNHEY and CDR2 is SVGEGT. The V gene lost 2 bases and the J gene lost 2 bases, with 7 bases spanning the gap. The CDR3 bases are TGTGCCAGCAGTTACGGCGGAGGCAATCAGCCCCAGCATTTT. Translated: CASSYGGGNQPQHF.

The rearrangement links TRBV21-1 to TRBJ1-2. TRBV21-1 is a known pseudogene. CDR3 length equals 13 residues. The CDR3 coding sequence is TGTGCCAGCAGGGGGGGGACTAACTATGGCTACACCTTC. Encoded protein: CASRGGTNYGYTF.

The V call is TRBV16, the J call TRBJ1-2; the D gene is possibly TRBD1 (5 bases). Trimming pared 0 bases from V and 4 bases from J, leaving 12 bases between. Germline values: CDR1 KGHSY, CDR2 FQNENV. CDR3 size: 15 residues. DNA of the CDR3: TGTGCCAGCAGCCAATCTCACCAGGGCGGCTATGGCTACACCTTC. Residues: CASSQSHQGGYGYTF.

This chain uses TRBV7-8 with TRBJ2-1, with D possibly being TRBD2 (6 bases). V was trimmed by 6 bases and J by 7 bases, leaving 19 bases between them. This CDR3 region has 15 residues. The germline gives CDR1 SGHVS, CDR2 FQNEAQ. The CDR3: CASRSPGLLLNEQFF. In DNA form, the CDR3 reads TGTGCCAGCAGATCGCCGGGACTCCTCCTTAATGAGCAGTTCTTC.

The CDR3 sequence is CASGGVDYGYTF. CDR3 nucleotides: TGTGCCAGCGGAGGGGTAGACTATGGCTACACCTTC. The chain couples TRBV6-5 to TRBJ1-2; D perhaps matches TRBD1 (5 bases). Germline lookup yields CDR1 MNHEY and CDR2 SVGAGI. The V and J ends lost 8 bases and 3 bases respectively, with 10 bases between them. The length of the CDR3 is 12 residues.

CDR3: CASSEGLGTEYEQYF. DNA of the CDR3: TGTGCCAGCAGTGAGGGACTGGGGACAGAGTACGAGCAGTACTTC. The chain recombines TRBV6-1 with TRBJ2-7; possibly TRBD1 for D (7 bases). CDR3 length: 15 amino acids. With 3 bases removed from V and 4 bases from J, the gap between germline ends came to 16 bases. Germline CDR1 reads MNHNS; CDR2 reads SASEGT.

The table lists this clone with a few counts. This rearrangement joins TRBV19 to TRBJ1-6; D possibly corresponds to TRBD1 (6 bases). Germline-derived CDR1 and CDR2 are LNHDA and SQIVND (reference sequence). CDR3 length equals 16 residues. V gave up 1 base and J gave up 10 bases, with 17 bases separating them. CDR3 nucleotides: TGTGCCAGTAGTATAGGGGCACAGGGAGAAGGATCACCCCTCCACTTT. This gives the protein CASSIGAQGEGSPLHF.

This clone was seen a single time. This chain connects TRBV11-2 to TRBJ2-1, with unresolved D. Germline V gene sequence: CDR1 SGHAT, CDR2 FQNNGV. The germline V and J ends were trimmed by 5 bases and 2 bases, with 19 bases remaining between them. The CDR3 extends over 17 amino acids. CDR3 loop: CASSIRSTQVTYNEQFF. DNA of the CDR3: TGTGCCAGCAGCATCCGGTCGACACAAGTTACCTACAATGAGCAGTTCTTC.

The rearrangement links TRBV19 to TRBJ1-5, with D perhaps TRBD1 (5 bases). Germline values: CDR1 LNHDA, CDR2 SQIVND (reference sequence). The germline V and J ends were trimmed by 4 bases and 7 bases, with 11 bases remaining between them. This CDR3 comprises 13 residues. The CDR3 sequence is CASSTQVGQPQHF. CDR3 nucleotide sequence: TGTGCCAGTAGTACACAGGTCGGGCAGCCCCAGCATTTT.

The chain uses TRBV18 and TRBJ2-1, with 9 bases matching TRBD1. The CDR3 has 14 residues. V lost 1 base, J lost 11 bases, and 6 bases stayed unmatched. Per the germline V gene, CDR1 is KGHSH and CDR2 is LQKENI. As DNA, the CDR3 is TGTGCCAGCTCACCACGGGACAGGGATGGAAAGCAGTTCTTC. The encoded protein is CASSPRDRDGKQFF.

This chain connects TRBV12-3 or TRBV12-4 to TRBJ1-1, with 7 bases matching TRBD1. The CDR3 contains 12 residues. J gave up 6 bases and V 6 bases, and 4 bases lay outside the gene matches. This CDR3 is CASRQGSAEAFF. In DNA form, the CDR3 reads TGTGCCAGCAGACAGGGGAGCGCTGAAGCTTTCTTT.